This TCR beta chain was identified in a study of cytomegalovirus exposure and HLA in healthy donors. The germline gives CDR1 SGDLS, CDR2 YYNGEE. The CDR3 is 15 amino acids. The junction had 14 bases not matched to a gene; V was cut back by 0 bases and J by 15 bases. With respect to this clone: Its cognate antigen is unknown.

Both 60 Vbeta primers and 13 Jbeta primers went into the PCR. Assay: immunoSEQ multiplex PCR; the TCRdb copy retains only in-frame clones and omits some. The sample has roughly 190,000 clones, more than 75% seen once. Regarding the study as a whole: In the analysis, some V segments, TRBV6-2 and TRBV6-3 included, were excluded as indistinguishable.

This clonotype originated in a woman in her twenties or thirties in good health and CMV-seropositive. Sequences were obtained from PBMCs. The V gene is TRBV9, the J gene TRBJ2-1; 8 bases match TRBD2. The CDR3 spells CASSVDGAGASGPFF. The CDR3 nucleotides read TGTGCCAGCAGCGTAGACGGAGCGGGGGCCAGCGGCCCGTTCTTC.